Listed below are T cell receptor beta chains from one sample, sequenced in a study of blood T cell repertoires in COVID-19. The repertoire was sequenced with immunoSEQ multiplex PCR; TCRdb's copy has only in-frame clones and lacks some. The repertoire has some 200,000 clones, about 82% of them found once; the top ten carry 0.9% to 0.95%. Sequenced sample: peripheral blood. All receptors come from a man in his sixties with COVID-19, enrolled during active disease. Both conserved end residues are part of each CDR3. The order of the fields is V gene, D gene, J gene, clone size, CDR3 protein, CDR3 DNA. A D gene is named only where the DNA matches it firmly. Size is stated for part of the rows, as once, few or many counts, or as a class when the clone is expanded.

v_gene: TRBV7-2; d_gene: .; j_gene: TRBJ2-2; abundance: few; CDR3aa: CASSLVGGKAGELFF; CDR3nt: TGTGCCAGCAGCTTAGTGGGGGGAAAGGCCGGGGAGCTGTTTTTT
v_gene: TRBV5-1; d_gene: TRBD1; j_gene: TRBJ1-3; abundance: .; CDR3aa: CASSNGDRTLGGNTIYF; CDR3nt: TGCGCCAGCAGTAACGGGGACAGGACCCTCGGTGGAAACACCATATATTTT
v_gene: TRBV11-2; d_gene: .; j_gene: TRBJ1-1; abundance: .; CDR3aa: CASSLSSQTNTEAFF; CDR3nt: TGTGCCAGCAGCTTAAGCTCCCAAACGAACACTGAAGCTTTCTTT
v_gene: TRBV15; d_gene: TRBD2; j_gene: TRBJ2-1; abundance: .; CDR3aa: CATIKAGLNEQFF; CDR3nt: TGTGCCACCATTAAAGCGGGACTCAATGAGCAGTTCTTC
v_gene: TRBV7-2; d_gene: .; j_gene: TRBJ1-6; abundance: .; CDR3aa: CASSPRAHNSPLHF; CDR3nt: TGTGCCAGCAGCCCCAGGGCCCATAATTCACCCCTCCACTTT
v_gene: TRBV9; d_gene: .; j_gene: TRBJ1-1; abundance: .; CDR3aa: CASSGQVNTEAFF; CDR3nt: TGTGCCAGCAGCGGACAGGTGAACACTGAAGCTTTCTTT
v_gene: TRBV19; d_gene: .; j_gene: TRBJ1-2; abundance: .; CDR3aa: CASSLLFSKAGYTF; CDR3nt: TGTGCCAGTAGTCTCCTCTTTAGCAAGGCCGGCTACACCTTC
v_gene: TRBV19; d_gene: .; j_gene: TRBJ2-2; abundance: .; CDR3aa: CAVKSDTGELFF; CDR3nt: TGTGCCGTAAAGTCGGACACCGGGGAGCTGTTTTTT
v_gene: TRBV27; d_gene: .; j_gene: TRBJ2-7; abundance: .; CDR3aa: CASSRYGERSYEQYF; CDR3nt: TGTGCCAGCAGCCGATATGGGGAGAGGTCCTACGAGCAGTACTTC
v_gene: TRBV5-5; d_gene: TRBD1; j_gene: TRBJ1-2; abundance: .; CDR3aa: CASIRQGDYGYTF; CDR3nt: TGTGCCAGCATACGACAGGGTGACTATGGCTACACCTTC
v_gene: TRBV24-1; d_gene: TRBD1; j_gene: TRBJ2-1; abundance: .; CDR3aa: CATSAMRGTGQYNEQFF; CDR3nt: TGTGCCACCAGTGCCATGAGGGGGACAGGGCAGTACAATGAGCAGTTCTTC
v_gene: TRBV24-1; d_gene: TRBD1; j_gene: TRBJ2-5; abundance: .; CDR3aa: CATSDIGQGKQETQYF; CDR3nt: TGTGCCACCAGTGATATCGGACAGGGAAAACAAGAGACCCAGTACTTC
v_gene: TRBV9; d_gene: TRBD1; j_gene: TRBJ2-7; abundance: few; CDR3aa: CASSTTAGTGTYEQYF; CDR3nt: TGTGCCAGCAGCACTACTGCCGGGACAGGGACCTACGAGCAGTACTTC
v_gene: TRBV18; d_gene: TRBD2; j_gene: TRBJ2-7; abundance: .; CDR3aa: CASSLARGGGRLVYEQYF; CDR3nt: TGTGCCAGCTCACTGGCCCGCGGGGGGGGCCGTTTGGTCTACGAGCAGTACTTC
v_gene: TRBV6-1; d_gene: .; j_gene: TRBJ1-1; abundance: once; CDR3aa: CASSELGYTEAFF; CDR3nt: TGTGCCAGCAGTGAACTGGGCTACACTGAAGCTTTCTTT
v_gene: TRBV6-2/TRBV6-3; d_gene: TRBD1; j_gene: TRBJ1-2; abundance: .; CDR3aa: CASSYQPRGQYGYTF; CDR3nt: TGTGCCAGCAGTTACCAGCCCAGGGGGCAGTATGGCTACACCTTC
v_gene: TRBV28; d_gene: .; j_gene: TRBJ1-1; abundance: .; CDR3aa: CASSLGYRVTEAFF; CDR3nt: TGTGCCAGCAGTTTAGGGTACAGGGTCACTGAAGCTTTCTTT
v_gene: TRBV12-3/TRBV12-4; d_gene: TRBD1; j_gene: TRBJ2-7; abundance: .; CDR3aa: CASSGTGRGEQYF; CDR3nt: TGTGCCAGCAGTGGGACAGGGAGGGGCGAGCAGTACTTC
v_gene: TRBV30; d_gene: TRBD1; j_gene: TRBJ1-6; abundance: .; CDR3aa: CAWSARDRGSYSNSPLHF; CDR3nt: TGTGCCTGGAGTGCCCGGGACAGAGGTTCCTATAGTAATTCACCCCTCCACTTT
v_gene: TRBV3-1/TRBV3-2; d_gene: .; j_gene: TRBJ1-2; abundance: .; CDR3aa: CASSPGVDYGYTF; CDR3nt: TGTGCCAGCAGCCCGGGGGTTGACTATGGCTACACCTTC
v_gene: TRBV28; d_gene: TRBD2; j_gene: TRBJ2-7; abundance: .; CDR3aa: CASSLADSSYEQYF; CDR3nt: TGTGCCAGCAGCCTAGCGGATAGTTCCTACGAGCAGTACTTC
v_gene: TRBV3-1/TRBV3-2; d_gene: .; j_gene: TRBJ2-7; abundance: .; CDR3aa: CASSPMMGSMGEQYF; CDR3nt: TGTGCCAGCAGCCCGATGATGGGCAGTATGGGCGAGCAGTACTTC
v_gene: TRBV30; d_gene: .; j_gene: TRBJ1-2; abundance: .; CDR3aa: CAWSVSTAYGYTF; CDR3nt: TGTGCCTGGAGTGTATCGACAGCCTATGGCTACACCTTC
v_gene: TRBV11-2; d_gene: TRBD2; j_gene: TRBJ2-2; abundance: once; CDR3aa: CASSLYGGAGELFF; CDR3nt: TGTGCCAGCAGCTTATATGGGGGGGCCGGGGAGCTGTTTTTT
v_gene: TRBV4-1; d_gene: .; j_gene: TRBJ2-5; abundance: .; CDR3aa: CASSQDGLAETQYF; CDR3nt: TGCGCCAGCAGCCAAGATGGGCTTGCGGAGACCCAGTACTTC
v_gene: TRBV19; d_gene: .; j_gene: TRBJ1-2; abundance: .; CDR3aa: CASSVSPDSLYGYTF; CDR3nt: TGTGCCAGTAGTGTGAGCCCGGACAGCCTCTATGGCTACACCTTC
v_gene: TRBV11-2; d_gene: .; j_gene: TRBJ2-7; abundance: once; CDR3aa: CASSLLAAGDSYEQYF; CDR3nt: TGTGCCAGCAGCTTATTGGCGGCAGGGGACTCCTACGAGCAGTACTTC
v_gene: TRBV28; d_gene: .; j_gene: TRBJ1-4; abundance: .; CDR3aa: CASVFGGVNEKLFF; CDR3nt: TGTGCCAGCGTCTTCGGGGGGGTTAATGAAAAACTGTTTTTT
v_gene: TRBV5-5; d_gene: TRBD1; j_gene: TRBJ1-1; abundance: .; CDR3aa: CASSRQGGDTEAFF; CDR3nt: TGTGCCAGCAGCAGACAGGGGGGGGACACTGAAGCTTTCTTT
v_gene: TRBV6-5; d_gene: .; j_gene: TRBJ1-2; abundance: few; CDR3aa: CASSPRRTVNYGYTF; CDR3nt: TGTGCCAGCAGCCCGCGGCGGACAGTTAACTATGGCTACACCTTC
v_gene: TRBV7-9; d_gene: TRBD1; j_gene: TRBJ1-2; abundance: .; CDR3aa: CASSDPGGASGGYTF; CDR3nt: TGTGCCAGCAGCGACCCAGGGGGCGCCTCGGGGGGCTACACCTTC
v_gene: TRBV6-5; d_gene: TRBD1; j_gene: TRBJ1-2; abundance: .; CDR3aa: CASRAGTGRSDTF; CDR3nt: TGTGCCAGCAGGGCCGGGACAGGGAGGAGTGACACCTTC
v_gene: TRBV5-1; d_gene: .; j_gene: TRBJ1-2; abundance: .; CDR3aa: CASSPTQGGVNYGYTF; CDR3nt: TGCGCCAGCAGCCCAACGCAGGGAGGGGTAAACTATGGCTACACCTTC
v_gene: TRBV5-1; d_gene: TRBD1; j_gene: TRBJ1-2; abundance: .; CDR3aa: CASTPGTGGGYTF; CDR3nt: TGCGCCAGTACTCCCGGGACAGGGGGCGGCTACACCTTC
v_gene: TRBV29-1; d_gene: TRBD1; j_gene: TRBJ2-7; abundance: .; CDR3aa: CSVEDRDLNSYEQYF; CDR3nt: TGCAGCGTTGAGGACAGGGACCTTAACTCCTACGAGCAGTACTTC
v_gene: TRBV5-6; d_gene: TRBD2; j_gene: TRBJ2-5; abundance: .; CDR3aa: CASSSSLAGGGQETQYF; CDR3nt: TGTGCCAGCAGCTCCTCACTAGCGGGAGGGGGGCAAGAGACCCAGTACTTC
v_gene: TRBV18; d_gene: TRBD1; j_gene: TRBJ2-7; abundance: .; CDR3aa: CASSRTGYTELASYEQYF; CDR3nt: TGTGCCAGCTCACGGACAGGGTATACTGAACTAGCCTCCTACGAGCAGTACTTC
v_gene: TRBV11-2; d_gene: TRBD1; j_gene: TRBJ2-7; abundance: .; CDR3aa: CASGNRGRDEQYF; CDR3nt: TGTGCCAGCGGAAACAGGGGGCGCGACGAGCAGTACTTC